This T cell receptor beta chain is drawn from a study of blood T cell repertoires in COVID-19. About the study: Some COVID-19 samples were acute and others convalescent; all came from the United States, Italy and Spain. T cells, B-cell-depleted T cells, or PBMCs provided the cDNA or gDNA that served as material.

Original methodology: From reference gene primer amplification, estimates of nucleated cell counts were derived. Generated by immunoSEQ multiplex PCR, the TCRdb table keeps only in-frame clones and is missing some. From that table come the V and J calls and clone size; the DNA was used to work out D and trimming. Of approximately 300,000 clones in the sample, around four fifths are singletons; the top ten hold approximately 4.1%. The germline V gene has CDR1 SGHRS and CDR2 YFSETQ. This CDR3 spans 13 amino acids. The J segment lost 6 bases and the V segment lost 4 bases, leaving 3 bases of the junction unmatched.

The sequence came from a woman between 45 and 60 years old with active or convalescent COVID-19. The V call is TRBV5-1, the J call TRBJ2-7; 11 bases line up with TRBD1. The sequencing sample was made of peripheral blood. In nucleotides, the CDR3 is TGCGCCAGCAGCCCCGGGACAGGGGGCGAGCAGTACTTC. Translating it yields CASSPGTGGEQYF.